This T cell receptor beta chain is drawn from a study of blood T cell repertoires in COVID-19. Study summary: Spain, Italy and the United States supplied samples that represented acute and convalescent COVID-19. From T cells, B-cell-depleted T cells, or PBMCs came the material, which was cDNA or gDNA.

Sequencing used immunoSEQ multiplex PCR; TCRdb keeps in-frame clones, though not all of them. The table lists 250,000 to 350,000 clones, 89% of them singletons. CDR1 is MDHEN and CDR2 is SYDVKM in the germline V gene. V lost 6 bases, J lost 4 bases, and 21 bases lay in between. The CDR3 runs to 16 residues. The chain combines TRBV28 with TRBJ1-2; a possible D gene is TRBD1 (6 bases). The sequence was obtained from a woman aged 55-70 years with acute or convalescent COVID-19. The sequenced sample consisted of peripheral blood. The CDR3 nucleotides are TGTGCCAGCAGCCTCCGCGATTGGGGGGGCTTCTATGGCTACACCTTC. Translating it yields CASSLRDWGGFYGYTF.